These 29 T cell receptor beta chains originate from one sample sequenced in a study of blood T cell repertoires in COVID-19. The repertoire was sequenced with immunoSEQ multiplex PCR; TCRdb's copy has only in-frame clones and lacks some. The sample gives about 240,000 clones, 80% to 90% of which show up once; 6% to 8% is in the top ten. The source material was peripheral blood. Receptor source: a woman aged 80 or over with COVID-19, enrolled during active disease.

The DNA for the CDR3 is TGTGCCAGCAGTCCAAGGGGAGTAGCGGGAGGACTCTTTTCCTACGAGCAGTACTTC. As protein: CASSPRGVAGGLFSYEQYF. J is TRBJ2-7 and V is TRBV28; 10 bases match TRBD2. Trimming cost V 5 bases and J 1 base; bases outside gene matches: 17. Germline CDR1 reads MDHEN; CDR2 reads SYDVKM. This CDR3 has 19 amino acids.

This clone was counted only a few times. This chain uses TRBV4-1 with TRBJ1-5; TRBD1 aligns across 8 bases. The CDR3 covers 17 residues. CDR1 MGHRA and CDR2 YSYEKL come from the germline V gene. J was trimmed by 2 bases and V by 0 bases; bases with no gene match: 6. DNA for the CDR3: TGCGCCAGCAGCCAAGACCGGCAGGGGGCCGGCAATCAGCCCCAGCATTTT. The encoded protein is CASSQDRQGAGNQPQHF.

V gene TRBV28 combines with J gene TRBJ1-2, with no clear D. Trimming cost V 6 bases and J 0 bases, with 20 bases left between them. The CDR3 loop spans 17 amino acids. Germline assignment: CDR1 MDHEN and CDR2 SYDVKM. As DNA, the CDR3 is TGTGCCAGCAGGTCGGAGGTAGCCCCATTTCCTAACTATGGCTACACCTTC. Encoded protein: CASRSEVAPFPNYGYTF.

The gene calls are TRBV5-1 and TRBJ1-1, with D unresolved. Germline V gene sequence: CDR1 SGHRS, CDR2 YFSETQ. V was cut by 3 bases and J by 5 bases, with 11 bases left in between. The CDR3 length is 13 residues. The chain's CDR3 is CASSSVVPTEAFF. Written as DNA, the CDR3 is TGCGCCAGCAGCTCGGTGGTACCAACTGAAGCTTTCTTT.

The V and J genes are TRBV20-1 and TRBJ1-1; 7 nucleotides align to TRBD1. The CDR3 spans 15 residues. Trimming at V came to 3 bases and at J to 0 bases, leaving 7 bases not matched to a gene. CDR1 is DFQATT, CDR2 SNEGSKA, per germline (reference sequence). The CDR3 region is CSASKTGLMNTEAFF. The DNA for the CDR3 is TGCAGTGCTAGTAAGACAGGGCTCATGAACACTGAAGCTTTCTTT.

The chain links TRBV9 to TRBJ2-1, with 8 nucleotides matching TRBD2. CDR1 SGDLS and CDR2 YYNGEE come from the germline V gene. Trimming at V came to 0 bases and at J to 10 bases, leaving 15 bases not matched to a gene. CDR3 size: 17 residues. CDR3 sequence reads: CASSVAPGLSGGGEQFF. The CDR3 nucleotides are TGTGCCAGCAGCGTAGCCCCCGGGTTGAGCGGGGGAGGAGAGCAGTTCTTC.

This chain uses TRBV5-1 with TRBJ1-1, with 8 nucleotides matching TRBD1. CDR1 is SGHRS, CDR2 YFSETQ, per germline. The CDR3 is 17 amino acids. Trimming cost V 0 bases and J 3 bases; bases outside gene matches: 10. CDR3 bases: TGCGCCAGCAGCTTGGGGCAGGGGGCGCAGACAGACACTGAAGCTTTCTTT. Translating it yields CASSLGQGAQTDTEAFF.

This rearrangement joins TRBV6-1 to TRBJ1-5; 7 bases fit TRBD1. Trimming took 1 base from V and 5 from J; bases not matched to a gene: 5. Germline V gene data show CDR1 as MNHNS and CDR2 as SASEGT. This CDR3 has 15 amino acids. Here the CDR3 reads CASSEVGTVDQPQHF. The CDR3 nucleotides read TGTGCCAGCAGTGAAGTCGGGACAGTGGATCAGCCCCAGCATTTT.

V usage is TRBV30 and J usage is TRBJ2-5, with D unclear. The germline V gene encodes CDR1 GTSNPN and CDR2 SVGIG (reference sequence). The ends were cut back, 2 bases at V and 2 bases at J, with 9 bases in the middle. CDR3 size: 13 residues. CDR3 amino acids: CAWSRRRQETQYF. The DNA of the CDR3 is TGTGCCTGGAGTAGGCGGCGACAAGAGACCCAGTACTTC.

V usage is TRBV11-3 and J usage is TRBJ2-3; D gene unclear. Trimming took off 5 bases at V and 3 bases at J, with 12 bases between the two ends. The length of the CDR3 is 14 residues. The germline V gene encodes CDR1 SGHNT and CDR2 YENEEA. The CDR3 region is CASSPRWFTDTQYF. CDR3 sequence (DNA): TGTGCCAGCAGCCCCCGGTGGTTTACAGATACGCAGTATTTT. The complete variable domain, with remaining parts taken from reference TRBV11-3 and TRBJ2-3, reads EAGVVQSPRYKIIEKKQPVAFWCNPISGHNTLYWYLQNLGQGPELLIRYENEEAVDDSQLPKDRFSAERLKGVDSTLKIQPAELGDSAVYLCASSPRWFTDTQYFGPGTRLTVL.

V usage is TRBV11-3 and J usage is TRBJ2-5; 9 nucleotides match TRBD1. The CDR3 length is 15 residues. The germline gives CDR1 SGHNT, CDR2 YENEEA. The V segment lost 5 bases and the J segment 5 bases; nucleotides outside the gene matches: 9. In DNA form, the CDR3 reads TGTGCCAGCAGCGGGGGACAGGGTCTTTTCGAGACCCAGTACTTC. This translates into CASSGGQGLFETQYF.

The chain links TRBV18 to TRBJ1-3, with a weak D call TRBD1 (6 bases). From germline, CDR1 is KGHSH and CDR2 LQKENI. V lost 4 bases, J lost 0 bases, and 10 bases lay in between. The CDR3 consists of 15 residues. The CDR3 is CASSRNRDSGNTIYF. CDR3 coding DNA: TGTGCCAGCTCACGAAACAGGGACTCTGGAAACACCATATATTTT.

The chain carries TRBV7-3 and TRBJ2-5, with 7 bases identical to TRBD2. V trimming: 2 bases; J trimming: 6 bases; junction bases outside the gene matches: 15. This CDR3 is built from 17 residues. Germline V CDR1 and CDR2: SGHTA, FQGTGA. CDR3 in amino acids: CASSLSQGGGDLKTQYF. The CDR3 DNA reads as TGTGCCAGCAGCTTATCGCAGGGCGGGGGAGACCTTAAGACCCAGTACTTC.

The chain couples TRBV7-2 to TRBJ1-2; D is unclear. Germline V CDR1 and CDR2: SGHTA, FQGNSA. Trimming stripped 4 bases from V and 8 bases from J, with 8 bases between. This CDR3 comprises 11 residues. The chain's CDR3 is CASSYDIGYTF. CDR3 in DNA: TGTGCCAGCAGCTACGACATAGGCTACACCTTC.

As for this clone: This same CDR3 is encoded by further DNA sequences in the sample. The genes are TRBV5-1 and TRBJ2-2; possibly TRBD1 for D (6 bases). The CDR3 runs 16 residues. From germline, CDR1 is SGHRS and CDR2 YFSETQ. Trimming took off 1 base at V and 0 bases at J, with 10 bases between the two ends. The CDR3 here is CASSLRTASNTGELFF. The DNA for the CDR3 is TGCGCCAGCAGCTTGAGGACAGCCTCGAACACCGGGGAGCTGTTTTTT.

The gene calls are TRBV5-8 and TRBJ2-7, with unresolved D. CDR3 length: 12 amino acids. The germline V and J ends were trimmed by 4 bases and 4 bases, with 9 bases remaining between them. Germline V gene data show CDR1 as SGHTS and CDR2 as YDEGEE. CDR3 bases: TGTGCCAGCAGCCGACAATGGTACGAGCAGTACTTC. It translates to CASSRQWYEQYF.

This chain uses TRBV27 with TRBJ2-7, with TRBD1 identical over 8 bases. Per the germline V gene, CDR1 is MNHEY and CDR2 is SMNVEV (reference sequence). Unmatched junction bases numbered 7, after V lost 3 bases and J lost 6 bases. The CDR3 runs 14 residues. CDR3 sequence (DNA): TGTGCCAGCAGTTTTAATGCAGGGGGCTTCGAGCAGTACTTC. Its translation: CASSFNAGGFEQYF.

This chain joins TRBV6-5 and TRBJ1-1; tentatively, D is TRBD1 (5 bases). This CDR3 spans 16 amino acids. Germline values: CDR1 MNHEY, CDR2 SVGAGI. Trimming cost V 0 bases and J 5 bases, with 16 bases left between them. The CDR3 DNA follows: TGTGCCAGCAGTTACTCGTCCTCAGGGATGACGACTGAAGCTTTCTTT. Amino acids: CASSYSSSGMTTEAFF.

The chain couples TRBV5-1 to TRBJ1-1; D is possibly TRBD1 (6 bases). V was shortened by 4 bases and J by 7 bases, with 20 bases between the two germline ends. CDR3 length: 15 amino acids. The germline CDR1 and CDR2 sequences are SGHRS and YFSETQ. DNA of the CDR3: TGCGCCAGCAGCAGCGGTGACGCAGGGGCCATTGAAGCTTTCTTT. Its protein product is CASSSGDAGAIEAFF.

This chain joins TRBV19 and TRBJ1-1; possible D gene TRBD1, 6 bases. Germline V gives CDR1 LNHDA, CDR2 SQIVND (reference sequence). The CDR3 contains 14 residues. V was cut by 5 bases and J by 5 bases, with 15 bases left in between. The CDR3 loop reads CASSLQGLGTEAFF. The DNA of the CDR3 is TGTGCCAGTAGTCTCCAGGGGTTGGGGACTGAAGCTTTCTTT.

This clone has just a few counts. The DNA for the CDR3 is TGTGCCACCAGTGATTCGGGCGGGAGTACAGATACGCAGTATTTT. It translates to CATSDSGGSTDTQYF. V and J are TRBV24-1 and TRBJ2-3; 7 nucleotides agree with TRBD2. CDR3 length equals 15 residues. Germline trimming cut 2 bases from V and 3 bases from J; bases unmatched to any gene: 4. CDR1 is KGHDR, CDR2 SFDVKD, per germline.

The genes are TRBV15 and TRBJ2-3; TRBD2 agrees at 7 bases. In germline, CDR1 is LNHNV, CDR2 YYDKDF (reference sequence). The CDR3 has 15 residues. The J segment lost 6 bases and the V segment lost 0 bases, leaving 6 bases of the junction unmatched. DNA of the CDR3: TGTGCCACCAGCAGAGATACGGGAGGAGGCGATACGCAGTATTTT. It encodes CATSRDTGGGDTQYF.

The V gene is TRBV7-3, the J gene TRBJ2-7, with D unresolved. Between the trimmed V and J ends, which lost 6 bases and 4 bases, there was a span of 10 bases. The CDR3 runs to 12 residues. Germline V CDR1 and CDR2: SGHTA, FQGTGA. The CDR3 loop reads CASSPRLYEQYF. The CDR3 region has the DNA TGTGCCAGCAGTCCACGGTTATACGAGCAGTACTTC.

On this clone itself: This same CDR3 is encoded by further DNA sequences in the sample. The J gene is TRBJ1-1, the V gene TRBV29-1, with a possible D match to TRBD1 (5 bases). V was clipped by 4 bases and J by 1 base, with 7 bases between them. The CDR3 sequence is 12 residues long. The germline V gene has CDR1 SQVTM and CDR2 ANQGSEA. CDR3 amino acids: CSVGRANTEAFF. CDR3 nucleotide sequence: TGCAGCGTTGGCAGGGCGAACACTGAAGCTTTCTTT.

The chain recombines TRBV20-1 with TRBJ2-5; possible D gene TRBD2, 6 bases. Per the germline V gene, CDR1 is DFQATT and CDR2 is SNEGSKA (reference sequence). CDR3 length equals 11 residues. V lost 6 bases, J lost 3 bases, and 8 bases lay in between. CDR3 sequence reads: CSAVAEETQYF. The CDR3 region has the DNA TGCAGTGCAGTAGCGGAAGAGACCCAGTACTTC.

The rearrangement joins TRBV3-1 (or the pseudogene TRBV3-2) to TRBJ1-4; 12 bases line up with TRBD1. Germline V CDR1 and CDR2: LGHDT, YNNKEL (reference sequence). V was pared by 4 bases and J by 8 bases, with 8 bases of the junction left unmatched. The CDR3 runs to 16 residues. As DNA, the CDR3 is TGTGCCAGCAGCCTCTCGGGACAGGGGGCCCGGGAAAAACTGTTTTTT. Translated, it gives CASSLSGQGAREKLFF.

The chain carries TRBV25-1 and TRBJ1-5; no firm D call. V was pared by 3 bases and J by 0 bases, with 3 bases between. Germline CDR1 is MGHDK and CDR2 is SYGVNS. There are 13 residues in the CDR3. Written as DNA, the CDR3 is TGTGCCAGCAGTGATCGTAGCAATCAGCCCCAGCATTTT. The encoded protein is CASSDRSNQPQHF.

This clone was detected only once. The gene calls are TRBV5-5 and TRBJ2-7; 9 positions agree with TRBD2. There are 18 residues in the CDR3. Germline CDR1 reads SGHKS; CDR2 reads YYEKEE (reference sequence). The V and J ends lost 4 bases and 3 bases, in that order; junction bases with no gene match: 17. The CDR3 reads CASSEGTSYPVKFYEQYF. In DNA form, the CDR3 reads TGTGCCAGCAGCGAAGGGACTAGCTATCCGGTGAAGTTCTACGAGCAGTACTTC.

This rearrangement joins TRBV6-5 to TRBJ2-7; the D gene is possibly TRBD1 (6 bases). This CDR3 spans 14 amino acids. Germline CDR1 MNHEY, CDR2 SVGAGI. V lost 2 bases, J lost 2 bases, and 10 bases lay in between. CDR3 bases: TGTGCCAGCAGTTACCGGCAGGGGACCTACGAGCAGTACTTC. Amino acid sequence: CASSYRQGTYEQYF.